This TCR beta chain is from a study of blood T cell repertoires in COVID-19. Looking at the study overall: Samples taken during acute and convalescent COVID-19 were collected in the United States, Italy and Spain.

Source study methods: Estimation of nucleated cell counts was performed using reference gene primer amplification. Measured with immunoSEQ multiplex PCR; TCRdb has only the in-frame clones, and not every one. V and J calls and clone size follow that table, whereas D and trimming were derived from the DNA. The repertoire includes 200,000 or so clones, roughly 85% of them detected once, and 3% to 4.5% sits in the top ten. Membership in each cohort depended on participant-reported clinical history. CDR3 length equals 15 residues. J lost 7 bases, V lost 6 bases, and 7 bases had no gene match. Germline CDR1 MNHEY, CDR2 SVGAGI.

This sequence originates from a woman aged 40 to 50 with acute COVID-19. What was sequenced was PBMCs or T cells enriched from blood (not recorded which). The rearrangement uses TRBV6-5 and TRBJ2-2; 11 nucleotides match TRBD1. The CDR3 DNA is TGTGCCAGCAGCGGACAGGGGGCGCGAGGCGGGGAGCTGTTTTTT. This translates into CASSGQGARGGELFF.